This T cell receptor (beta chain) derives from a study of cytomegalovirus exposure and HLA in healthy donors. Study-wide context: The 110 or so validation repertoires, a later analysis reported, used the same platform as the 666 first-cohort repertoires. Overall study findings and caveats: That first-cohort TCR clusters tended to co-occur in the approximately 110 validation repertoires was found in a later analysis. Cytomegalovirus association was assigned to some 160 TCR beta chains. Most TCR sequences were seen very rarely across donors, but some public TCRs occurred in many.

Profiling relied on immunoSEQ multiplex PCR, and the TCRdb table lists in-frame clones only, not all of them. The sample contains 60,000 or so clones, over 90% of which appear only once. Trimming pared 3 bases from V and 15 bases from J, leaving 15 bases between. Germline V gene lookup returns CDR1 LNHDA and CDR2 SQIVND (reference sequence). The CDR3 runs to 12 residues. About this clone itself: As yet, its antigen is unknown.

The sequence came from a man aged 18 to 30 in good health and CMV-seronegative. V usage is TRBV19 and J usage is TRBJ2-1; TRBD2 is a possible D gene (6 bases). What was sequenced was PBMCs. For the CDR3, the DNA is TGTGCCAGTAGTATCGCGGCGGGAAAATGGTTCTTC. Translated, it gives CASSIAAGKWFF. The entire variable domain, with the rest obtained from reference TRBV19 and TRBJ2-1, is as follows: DGGITQSPKYLFRKEGQNVTLSCEQNLNHDAMYWYRQDPGQGLRLIYYSQIVNDFQKGDIAEGYSVSREKKESFPLTVTSAQKNPTAFYLCASSIAAGKWFFGPGTRLTVL.